The 6 T cell receptor beta chains reported below all come from one sample, sequenced in a study of cytomegalovirus exposure and HLA in healthy donors. The PCR was carried out with 60 Vbeta primers and 13 Jbeta primers. Data came from immunoSEQ multiplex PCR; TCRdb stores just in-frame clones and leaves some out. In the table there are 150,000 to 200,000 clones, roughly 87% of which are singletons. Sequencing used PBMCs. The receptors come from a man in his fifties or sixties in good health and CMV-seropositive.

CDR3 protein: CASSLSPGTTSYEQYF. CDR3 nucleotides: TGTGCCAGCAGTTTATCTCCGGGGACTACCTCCTACGAGCAGTACTTC. The chain is built from TRBV27 and TRBJ2-7, with 7 nucleotides matching TRBD2. CDR3 length equals 16 residues. Looked up from germline, CDR1 is MNHEY and CDR2 is SMNVEV (reference sequence). The V and J ends lost 0 bases and 0 bases, in that order; junction bases with no gene match: 5.

This chain links TRBV6-5 with TRBJ2-1; D is possibly TRBD1 (6 bases). Looked up from germline, CDR1 is MNHEY and CDR2 is SVGAGI. V lost 7 bases, J lost 3 bases, and 16 bases lay in between. This CDR3 spans 15 amino acids. The CDR3 coding sequence is TGTGCCAGCACCCTGACAGGCGCTCGCTACAATGAGCAGTTCTTC. This codes for CASTLTGARYNEQFF.

The chain couples TRBV10-3 to TRBJ2-5; 9 nucleotides agree with TRBD1. The J call may be mistaken, given a closer DNA end match to TRBJ2-7. This CDR3 has 15 amino acids. CDR1 ENHRY and CDR2 SYGVKD come from the germline V gene. The CDR3 nucleotides read TGTGCCATCACCGGCACCGGGACAGGGCGGAACGAGCAGTACTTC. It encodes CAITGTGTGRNEQYF.

The chain uses TRBV5-1 and TRBJ2-7; no clear D gene. This CDR3 has 13 amino acids. Germline CDR1 SGHRS, CDR2 YFSETQ. V lost 3 bases and J lost 0, with 7 bases in between. The CDR3 DNA reads as TGCGCCAGCAGCTCACAGAGCTCCTACGAGCAGTACTTC. Translation gives CASSSQSSYEQYF.

This clone was recorded once. The rearrangement links TRBV5-5 to TRBJ1-2; D is possibly TRBD1 (6 bases). V lost 0 bases, J lost 2 bases, and 8 bases lay in between. Germline V lookup: CDR1 SGHKS, CDR2 YYEKEE (reference sequence). The CDR3 sequence is 14 residues long. CDR3 loop: CASSLGTGNYGYTF. The CDR3 DNA is TGTGCCAGCAGCTTGGGTACAGGGAACTATGGCTACACCTTC.

The chain uses TRBV15 and TRBJ2-1; 10 bases align to TRBD2. CDR1 is LNHNV, CDR2 YYDKDF, per germline (reference sequence). V shed 1 base, J shed 6 bases, and the junction held 3 bases outside the gene matches. This CDR3 contains 15 residues. The CDR3 loop reads CATSRGASGSNEQFF. As DNA, the CDR3 is TGTGCCACCAGCAGAGGGGCTAGCGGGAGCAATGAGCAGTTCTTC.